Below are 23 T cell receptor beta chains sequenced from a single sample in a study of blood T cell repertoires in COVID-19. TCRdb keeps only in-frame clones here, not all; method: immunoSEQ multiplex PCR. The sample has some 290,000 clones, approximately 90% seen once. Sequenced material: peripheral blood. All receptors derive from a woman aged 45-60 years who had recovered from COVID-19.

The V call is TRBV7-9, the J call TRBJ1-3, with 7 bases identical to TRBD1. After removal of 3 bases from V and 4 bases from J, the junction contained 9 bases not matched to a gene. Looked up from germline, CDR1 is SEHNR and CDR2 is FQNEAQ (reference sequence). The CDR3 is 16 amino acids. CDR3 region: CASSFVAGGTGNTIYF. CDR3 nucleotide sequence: TGTGCCAGCAGCTTTGTTGCAGGGGGTACGGGAAACACCATATATTTT. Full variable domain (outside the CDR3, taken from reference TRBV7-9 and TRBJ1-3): DTGVSQNPRHKITKRGQNVTFRCDPISEHNRLYWYRQTLGQGPEFLTYFQNEAQLEKSRLLSDRFSAERPKGSFSTLEIQRTEQGDSAMYLCASSFVAGGTGNTIYFGEGSWLTVV.

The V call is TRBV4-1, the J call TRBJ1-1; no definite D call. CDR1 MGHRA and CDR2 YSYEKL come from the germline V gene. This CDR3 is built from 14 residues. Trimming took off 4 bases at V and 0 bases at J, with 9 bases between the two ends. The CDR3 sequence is CASSPPSVNTEAFF. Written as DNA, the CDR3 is TGCGCCAGCAGCCCCCCTAGTGTGAACACTGAAGCTTTCTTT.

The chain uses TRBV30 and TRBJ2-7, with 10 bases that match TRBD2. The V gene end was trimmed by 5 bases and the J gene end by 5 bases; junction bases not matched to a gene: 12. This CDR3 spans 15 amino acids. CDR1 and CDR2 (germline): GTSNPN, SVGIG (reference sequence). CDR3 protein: CAWAALAGVRNEQYF. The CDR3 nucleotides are TGTGCCTGGGCAGCTCTAGCGGGAGTAAGAAACGAGCAGTACTTC.

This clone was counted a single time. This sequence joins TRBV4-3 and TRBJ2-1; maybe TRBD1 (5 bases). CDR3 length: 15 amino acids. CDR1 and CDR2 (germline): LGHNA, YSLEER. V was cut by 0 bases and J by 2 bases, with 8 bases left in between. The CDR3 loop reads CASSQDQGTYNEQFF. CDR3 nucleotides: TGCGCCAGCAGCCAAGATCAGGGCACCTACAATGAGCAGTTCTTC.

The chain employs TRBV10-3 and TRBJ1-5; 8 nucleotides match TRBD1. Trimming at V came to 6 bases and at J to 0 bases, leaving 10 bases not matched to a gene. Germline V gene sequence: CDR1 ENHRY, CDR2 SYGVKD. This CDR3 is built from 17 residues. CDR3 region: CAIRRRRTGFSNQPQHF. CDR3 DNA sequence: TGTGCCATCAGACGACGAAGGACAGGGTTTAGCAATCAGCCCCAGCATTTT.

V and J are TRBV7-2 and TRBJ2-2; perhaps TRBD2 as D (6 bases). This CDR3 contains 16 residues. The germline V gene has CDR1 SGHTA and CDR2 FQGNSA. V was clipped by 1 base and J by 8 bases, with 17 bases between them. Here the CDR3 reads CASSLGTLGGLGELFF. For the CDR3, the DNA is TGTGCCAGCAGCTTAGGGACTTTGGGGGGATTGGGGGAGCTGTTTTTT.

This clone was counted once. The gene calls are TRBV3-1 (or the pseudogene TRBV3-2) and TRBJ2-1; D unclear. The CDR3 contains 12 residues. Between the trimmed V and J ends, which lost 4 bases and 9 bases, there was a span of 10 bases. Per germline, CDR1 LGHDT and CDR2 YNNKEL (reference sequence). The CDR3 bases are TGTGCCAGCAGCCTTCAGAATGGTGAGCAGTTCTTC. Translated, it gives CASSLQNGEQFF.

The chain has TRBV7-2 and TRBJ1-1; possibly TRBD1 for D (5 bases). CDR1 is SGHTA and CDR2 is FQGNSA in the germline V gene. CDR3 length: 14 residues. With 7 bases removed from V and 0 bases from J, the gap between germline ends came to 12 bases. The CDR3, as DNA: TGTGCCAGCACCGGAGCAGGGTTGAACACTGAAGCTTTCTTT. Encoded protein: CASTGAGLNTEAFF.

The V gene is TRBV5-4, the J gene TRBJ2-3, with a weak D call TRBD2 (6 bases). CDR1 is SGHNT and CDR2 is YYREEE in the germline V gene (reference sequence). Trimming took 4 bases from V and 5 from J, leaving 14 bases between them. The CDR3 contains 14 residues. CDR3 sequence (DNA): TGTGCCAGCAGCCTACGACTAGTGGGAGATACGCAGTATTTT. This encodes CASSLRLVGDTQYF. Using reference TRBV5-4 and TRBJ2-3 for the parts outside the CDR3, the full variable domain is ETGVTQSPTHLIKTRGQQVTLRCSSQSGHNTVSWYQQALGQGPQFIFQYYREEENGRGNFPPRFSGLQFPNYSSELNVNALELDDSALYLCASSLRLVGDTQYFGPGTRLTVL.

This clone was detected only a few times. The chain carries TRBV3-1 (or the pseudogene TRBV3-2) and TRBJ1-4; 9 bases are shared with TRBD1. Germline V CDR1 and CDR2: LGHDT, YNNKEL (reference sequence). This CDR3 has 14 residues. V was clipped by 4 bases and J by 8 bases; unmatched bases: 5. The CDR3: CASSLQGAREKLFF. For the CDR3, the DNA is TGTGCCAGCAGCCTACAGGGGGCGCGGGAAAAACTGTTTTTT.

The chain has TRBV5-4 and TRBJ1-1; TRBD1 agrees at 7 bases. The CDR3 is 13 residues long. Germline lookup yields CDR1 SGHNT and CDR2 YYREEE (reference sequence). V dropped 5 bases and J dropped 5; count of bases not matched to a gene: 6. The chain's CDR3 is CASSRTGRTEAFF. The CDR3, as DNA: TGTGCCAGCAGTCGGACAGGTCGGACTGAAGCTTTCTTT.

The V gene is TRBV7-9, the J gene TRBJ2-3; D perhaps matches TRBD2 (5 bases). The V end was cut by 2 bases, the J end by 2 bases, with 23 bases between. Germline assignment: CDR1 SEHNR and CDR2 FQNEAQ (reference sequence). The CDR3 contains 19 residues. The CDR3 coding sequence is TGTGCCAGCAGCTTAAATTTCCTTGCGAGGGATTGGGACACAGATACGCAGTATTTT. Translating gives CASSLNFLARDWDTDTQYF.

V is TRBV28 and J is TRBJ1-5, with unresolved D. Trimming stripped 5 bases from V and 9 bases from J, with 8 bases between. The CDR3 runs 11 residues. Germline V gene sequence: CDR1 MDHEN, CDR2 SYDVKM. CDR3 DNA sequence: TGTGCCAGCAGTCCCCTAGGGCCCCAGCATTTT. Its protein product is CASSPLGPQHF.

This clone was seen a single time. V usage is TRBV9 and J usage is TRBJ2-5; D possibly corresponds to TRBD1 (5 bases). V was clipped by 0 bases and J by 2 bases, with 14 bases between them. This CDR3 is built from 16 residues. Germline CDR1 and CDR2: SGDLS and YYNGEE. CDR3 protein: CASSVATGRVQETQYF. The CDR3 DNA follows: TGTGCCAGCAGCGTAGCTACGGGCAGGGTACAAGAGACCCAGTACTTC.

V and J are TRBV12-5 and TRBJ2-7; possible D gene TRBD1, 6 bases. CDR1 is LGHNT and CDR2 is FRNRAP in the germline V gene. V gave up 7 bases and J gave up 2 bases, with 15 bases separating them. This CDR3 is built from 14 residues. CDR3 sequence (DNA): TGTGCTAGTGCCATCCGGGACACTGCCTACGAGCAGTACTTC. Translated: CASAIRDTAYEQYF.

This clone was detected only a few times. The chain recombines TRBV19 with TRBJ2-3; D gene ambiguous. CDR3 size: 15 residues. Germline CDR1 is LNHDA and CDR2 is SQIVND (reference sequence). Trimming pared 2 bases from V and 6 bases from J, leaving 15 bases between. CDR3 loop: CASSIQLTRADTQYF. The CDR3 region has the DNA TGTGCCAGTAGTATACAGCTCACAAGAGCGGATACGCAGTATTTT.

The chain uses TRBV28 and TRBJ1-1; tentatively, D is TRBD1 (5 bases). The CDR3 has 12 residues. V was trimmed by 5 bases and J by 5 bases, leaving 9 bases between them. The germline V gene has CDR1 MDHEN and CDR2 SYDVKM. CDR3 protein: CASSPRVTEAFF. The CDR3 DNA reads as TGTGCCAGCAGTCCCAGGGTAACTGAAGCTTTCTTT.

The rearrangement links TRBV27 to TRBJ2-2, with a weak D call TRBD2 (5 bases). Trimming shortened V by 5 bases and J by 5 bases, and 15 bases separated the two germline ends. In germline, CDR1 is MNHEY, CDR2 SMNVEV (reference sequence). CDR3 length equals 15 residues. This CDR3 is CASSLGISSTGELFF. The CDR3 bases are TGTGCCAGCAGTCTCGGGATCAGTTCGACCGGGGAGCTGTTTTTT.

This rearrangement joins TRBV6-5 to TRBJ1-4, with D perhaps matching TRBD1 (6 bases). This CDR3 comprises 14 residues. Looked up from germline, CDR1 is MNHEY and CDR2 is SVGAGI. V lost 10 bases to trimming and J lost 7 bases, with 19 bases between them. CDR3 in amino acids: CATARGAVAEKLFF. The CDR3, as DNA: TGTGCCACCGCACGGGGGGCGGTGGCTGAAAAACTGTTTTTT.

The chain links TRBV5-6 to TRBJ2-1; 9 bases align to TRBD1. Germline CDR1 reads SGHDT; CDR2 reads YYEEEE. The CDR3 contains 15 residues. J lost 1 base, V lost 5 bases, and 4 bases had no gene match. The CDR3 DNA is TGTGCCAGCAGAGAGACAGGGGGTTCCTACAATGAGCAGTTCTTC. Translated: CASRETGGSYNEQFF.

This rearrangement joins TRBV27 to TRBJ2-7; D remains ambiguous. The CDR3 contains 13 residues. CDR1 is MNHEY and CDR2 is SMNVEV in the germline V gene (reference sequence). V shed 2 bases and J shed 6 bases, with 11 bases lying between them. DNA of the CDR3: TGTGCCAGCAGTTTAGTTGGAGTGGGCGAGCAGTACTTC. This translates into CASSLVGVGEQYF.

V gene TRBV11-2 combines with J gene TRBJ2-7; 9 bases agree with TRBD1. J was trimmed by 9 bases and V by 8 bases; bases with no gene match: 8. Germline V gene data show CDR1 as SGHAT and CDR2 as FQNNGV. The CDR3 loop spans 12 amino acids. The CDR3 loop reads CASGGYRGRQYF. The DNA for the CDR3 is TGTGCCAGCGGAGGATACAGGGGGCGGCAGTACTTC. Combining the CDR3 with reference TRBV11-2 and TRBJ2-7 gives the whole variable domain EAGVAQSPRYKIIEKRQSVAFWCNPISGHATLYWYQQILGQGPKLLIQFQNNGVVDDSQLPKDRFSAERLKGVDSTLKIQPAKLEDSAVYLCASGGYRGRQYFGPGTRLTVT.

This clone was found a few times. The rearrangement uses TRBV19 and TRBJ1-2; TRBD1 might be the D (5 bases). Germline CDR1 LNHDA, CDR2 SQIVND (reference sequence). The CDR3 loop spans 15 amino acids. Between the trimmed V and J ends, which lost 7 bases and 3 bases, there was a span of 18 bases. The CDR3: CASTPQGKGYYGYTF. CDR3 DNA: TGTGCCAGTACCCCTCAAGGGAAGGGGTACTATGGCTACACCTTC.